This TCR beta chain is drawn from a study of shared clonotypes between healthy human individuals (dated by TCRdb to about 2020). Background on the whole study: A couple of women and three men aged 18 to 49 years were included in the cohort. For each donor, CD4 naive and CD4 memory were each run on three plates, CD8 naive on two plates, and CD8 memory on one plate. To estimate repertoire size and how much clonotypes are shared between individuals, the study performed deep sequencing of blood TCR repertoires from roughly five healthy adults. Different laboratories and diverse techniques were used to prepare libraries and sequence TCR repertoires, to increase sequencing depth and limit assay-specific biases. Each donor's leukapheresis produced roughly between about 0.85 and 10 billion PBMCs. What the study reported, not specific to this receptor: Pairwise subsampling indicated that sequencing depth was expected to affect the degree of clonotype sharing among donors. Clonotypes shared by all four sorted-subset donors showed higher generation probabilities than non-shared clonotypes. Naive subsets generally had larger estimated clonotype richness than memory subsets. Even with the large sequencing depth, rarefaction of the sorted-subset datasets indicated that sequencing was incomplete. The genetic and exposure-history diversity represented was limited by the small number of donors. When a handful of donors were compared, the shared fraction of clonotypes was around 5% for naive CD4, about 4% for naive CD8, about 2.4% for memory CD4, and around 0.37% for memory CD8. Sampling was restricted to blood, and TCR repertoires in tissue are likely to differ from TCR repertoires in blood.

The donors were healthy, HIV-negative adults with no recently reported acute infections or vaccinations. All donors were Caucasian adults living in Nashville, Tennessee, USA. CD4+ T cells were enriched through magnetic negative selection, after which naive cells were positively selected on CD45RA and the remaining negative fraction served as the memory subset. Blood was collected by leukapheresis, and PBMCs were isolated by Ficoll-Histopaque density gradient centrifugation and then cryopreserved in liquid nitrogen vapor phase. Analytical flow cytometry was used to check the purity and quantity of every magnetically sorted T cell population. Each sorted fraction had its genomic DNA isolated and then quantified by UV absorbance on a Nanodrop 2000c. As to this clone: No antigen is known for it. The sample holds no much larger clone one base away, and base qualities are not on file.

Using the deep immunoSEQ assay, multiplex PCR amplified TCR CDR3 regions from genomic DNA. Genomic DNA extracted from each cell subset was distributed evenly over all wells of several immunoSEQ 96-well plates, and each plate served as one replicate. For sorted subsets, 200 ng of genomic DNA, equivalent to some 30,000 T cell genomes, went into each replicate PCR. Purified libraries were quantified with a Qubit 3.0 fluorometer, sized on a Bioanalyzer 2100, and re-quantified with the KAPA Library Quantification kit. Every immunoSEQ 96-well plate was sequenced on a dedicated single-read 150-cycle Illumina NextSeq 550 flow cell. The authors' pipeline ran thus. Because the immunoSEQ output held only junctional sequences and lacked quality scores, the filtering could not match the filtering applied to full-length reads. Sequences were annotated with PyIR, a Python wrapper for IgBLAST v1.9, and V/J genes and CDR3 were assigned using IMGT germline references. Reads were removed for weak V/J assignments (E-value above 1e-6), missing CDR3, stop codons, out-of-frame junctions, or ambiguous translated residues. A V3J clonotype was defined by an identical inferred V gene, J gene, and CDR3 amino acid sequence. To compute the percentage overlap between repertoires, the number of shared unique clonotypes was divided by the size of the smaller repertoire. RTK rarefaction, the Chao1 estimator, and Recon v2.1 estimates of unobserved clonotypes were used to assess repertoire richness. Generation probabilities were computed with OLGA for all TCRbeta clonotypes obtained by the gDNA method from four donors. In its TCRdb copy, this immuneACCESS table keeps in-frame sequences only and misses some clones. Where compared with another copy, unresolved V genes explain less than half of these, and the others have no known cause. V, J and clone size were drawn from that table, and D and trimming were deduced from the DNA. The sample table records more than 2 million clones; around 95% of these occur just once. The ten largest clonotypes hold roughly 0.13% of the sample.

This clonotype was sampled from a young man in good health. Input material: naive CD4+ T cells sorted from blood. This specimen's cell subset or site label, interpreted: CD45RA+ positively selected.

The bases are TGTGCCAGCAGCCTGACAGGGAACGAGCAGTACTTC. Its product reads: CASSLTGNEQYF. The chain uses TRBV6-6 and TRBJ2-7; 7 bases in the middle match TRBD1. Based on the germline V gene (reference sequence), the CDR1 and CDR2 sequences are MNHNY and SVGAGI. CDR3 length: 12 amino acids, cysteine to phenylalanine. The CDR3 DNA has 36 bases and is translated from base 1. V is cut back by 6 bases and J by 5 bases, with 4 bases in the junction unmatched.